The T cell receptor (beta chain) under discussion was sequenced for a study of CD8 T cells in Susac syndrome. Reverse transcription of roughly 0.5 to 1 ug RNA was performed with random hexamers. Amplification of the TCR beta CDR3 was carried out by immunoSEQ multiplex PCR, which spanned a total of 54 Vbeta and 13 Jbeta segments. TCRdb itself ran the immunoSEQ multiplex PCR reads through MiXCR, one entry per CDR3 protein. The sample has some 80,000 distinct CDR3 sequences, just under 95% seen once; the top ten hold about 0.3%. The germline V gene encodes CDR1 DFQATT and CDR2 SNEGSKA (reference sequence). The CDR3 runs to 15 residues. Trimming removed 4 bases from V and 7 bases from J, with 20 bases in between. Peripheral blood CD8+ and CD4+ T cells were profiled by TCR beta sequencing. FACS enriched CD8+ TEMRA cells, while bulk CD8+ and CD4+ were negatively isolated. Comments on this clonotype: Its antigen is not known.

Study observations and caveats: The study conceded that its TCR sequencing and HLA analysis involved relatively few individuals.

The rearrangement uses TRBV20-1 and TRBJ1-5; weak D call: TRBD1 (6 bases). Input material: CD8+ T cells from PBMCs. The sequence came from a human donor in good health. The chain's CDR3 is CSANPLGSGVQPQHF. The CDR3 DNA reads TGCAGTGCTAACCCGCTTGGGTCAGGGGTGCAGCCCCAGCATTTT.